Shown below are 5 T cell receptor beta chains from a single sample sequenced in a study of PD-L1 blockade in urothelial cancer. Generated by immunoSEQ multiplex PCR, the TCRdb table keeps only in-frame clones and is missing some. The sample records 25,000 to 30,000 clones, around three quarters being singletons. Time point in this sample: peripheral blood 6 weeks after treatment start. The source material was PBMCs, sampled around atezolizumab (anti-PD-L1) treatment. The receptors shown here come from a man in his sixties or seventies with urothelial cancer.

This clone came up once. CDR3 in DNA: TGTGCCAGCAGCACCCCGGGAGGGGCCTCCTACGAGCAGTACTTC. As protein: CASSTPGGASYEQYF. This rearrangement joins TRBV6-6 to TRBJ2-7, with 8 bases lining up with TRBD2. This CDR3 comprises 15 residues. V was pared by 6 bases and J by 0 bases, with 7 bases of the junction left unmatched. The germline V gene has CDR1 MNHNY and CDR2 SVGAGI (reference sequence).

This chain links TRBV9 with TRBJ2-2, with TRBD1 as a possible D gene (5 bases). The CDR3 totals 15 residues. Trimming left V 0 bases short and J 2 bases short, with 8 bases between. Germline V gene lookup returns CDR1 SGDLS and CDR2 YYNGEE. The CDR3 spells CASSVGGANTGELFF. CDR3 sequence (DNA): TGTGCCAGCAGCGTAGGTGGGGCCAACACCGGGGAGCTGTTTTTT. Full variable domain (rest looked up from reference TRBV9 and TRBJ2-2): DSGVTQTPKHLITATGQRVTLRCSPRSGDLSVYWYQQSLDQGLQFLIQYYNGEERAKGNILERFSAQQFPDLHSELNLSSLELGDSALYFCASSVGGANTGELFFGEGSRLTVL.

The CDR3 here is CASSQVHVGGSTGELFF. The CDR3 DNA follows: TGCGCCAGCAGCCAAGTGCATGTTGGGGGGAGCACCGGGGAGCTGTTTTTT. The chain recombines TRBV4-3 with TRBJ2-2, with D perhaps TRBD2 (6 bases). Germline V gene sequence: CDR1 LGHNA, CDR2 YSLEER. The CDR3 covers 17 residues. Trimming left V 1 base short and J 4 bases short, with 16 bases between.

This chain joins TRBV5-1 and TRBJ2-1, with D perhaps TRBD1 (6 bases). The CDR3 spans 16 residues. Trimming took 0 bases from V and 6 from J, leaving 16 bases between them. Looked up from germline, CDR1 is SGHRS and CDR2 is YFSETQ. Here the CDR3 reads CASSLGGGGTVNEQFF. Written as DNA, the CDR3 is TGCGCCAGCAGCTTGGGAGGGGGTGGAACGGTCAATGAGCAGTTCTTC.

CDR3 sequence reads: CASSLSRGLHQPQHF. CDR3 DNA: TGTGCCAGCAGTTTATCCAGGGGATTACATCAGCCCCAGCATTTT. V usage is TRBV28 and J usage is TRBJ1-5, with D possibly being TRBD1 (6 bases). Per the germline V gene, CDR1 is MDHEN and CDR2 is SYDVKM. Between the trimmed V and J ends, which lost 1 base and 5 bases, there was a span of 12 bases. The CDR3 extends over 15 amino acids.